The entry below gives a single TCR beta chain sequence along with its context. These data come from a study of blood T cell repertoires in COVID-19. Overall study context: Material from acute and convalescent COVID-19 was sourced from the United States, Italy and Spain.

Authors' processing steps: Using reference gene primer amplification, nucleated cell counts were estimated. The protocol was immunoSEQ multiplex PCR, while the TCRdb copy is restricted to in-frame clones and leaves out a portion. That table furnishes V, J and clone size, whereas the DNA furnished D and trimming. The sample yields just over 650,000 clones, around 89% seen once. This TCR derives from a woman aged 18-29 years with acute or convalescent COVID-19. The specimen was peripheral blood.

Written as DNA, the CDR3 is TGCGCCAGCAGTCAATCAAAAATGGAAGGGGGCGCGGGAAATTCACCCCTCCACTTT. Its translation: CASSQSKMEGGAGNSPLHF. V usage is TRBV23-1 and J usage is TRBJ1-6; the match to TRBD1 covers 7 bases. TRBV23-1 is recorded as an ORF, its role being uncertain. The CDR3 contains 19 residues. The trim removed 0 bases at V and 7 bases at J, leaving 15 bases unmatched.